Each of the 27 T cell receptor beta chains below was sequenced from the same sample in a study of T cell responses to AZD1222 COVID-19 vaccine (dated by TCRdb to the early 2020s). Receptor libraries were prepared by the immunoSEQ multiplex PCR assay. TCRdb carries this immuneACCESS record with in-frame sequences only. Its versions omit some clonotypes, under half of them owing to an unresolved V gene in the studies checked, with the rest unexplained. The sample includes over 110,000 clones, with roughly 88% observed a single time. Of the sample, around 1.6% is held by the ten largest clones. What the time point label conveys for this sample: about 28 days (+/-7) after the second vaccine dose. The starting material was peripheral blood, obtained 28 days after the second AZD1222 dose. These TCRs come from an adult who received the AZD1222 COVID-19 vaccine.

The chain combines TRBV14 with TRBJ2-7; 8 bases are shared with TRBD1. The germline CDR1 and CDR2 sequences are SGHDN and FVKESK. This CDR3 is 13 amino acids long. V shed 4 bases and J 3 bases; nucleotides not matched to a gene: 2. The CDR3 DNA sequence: TGTGCCAGCAGCCTAGGACAGGGCTACGAGCAGTACTTC. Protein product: CASSLGQGYEQYF.

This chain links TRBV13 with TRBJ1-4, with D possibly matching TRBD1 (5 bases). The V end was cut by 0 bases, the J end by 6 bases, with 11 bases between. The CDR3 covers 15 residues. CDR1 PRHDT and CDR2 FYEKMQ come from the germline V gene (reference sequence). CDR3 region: CASSLGLGTDEKLFF. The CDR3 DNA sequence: TGTGCCAGCAGCTTAGGTCTGGGGACGGATGAAAAACTGTTTTTT.

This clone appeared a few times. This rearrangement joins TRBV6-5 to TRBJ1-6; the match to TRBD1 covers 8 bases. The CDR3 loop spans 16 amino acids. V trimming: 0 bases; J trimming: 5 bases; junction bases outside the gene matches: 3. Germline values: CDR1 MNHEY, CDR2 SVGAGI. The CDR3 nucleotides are TGTGCCAGCAGTTACTCAGGACAGGGAAATAATTCACCCCTCCACTTT. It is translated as CASSYSGQGNNSPLHF.

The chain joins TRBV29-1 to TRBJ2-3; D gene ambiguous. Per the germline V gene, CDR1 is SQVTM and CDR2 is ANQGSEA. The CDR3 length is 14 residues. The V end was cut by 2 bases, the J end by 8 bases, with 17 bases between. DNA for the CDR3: TGCAGCGTTGAACAGGCCAATGCCAATCCTACGCAGTATTTT. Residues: CSVEQANANPTQYF.

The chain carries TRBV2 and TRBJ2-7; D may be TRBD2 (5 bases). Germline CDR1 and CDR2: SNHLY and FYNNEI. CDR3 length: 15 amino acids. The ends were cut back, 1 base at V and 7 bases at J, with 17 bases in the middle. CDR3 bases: TGTGCCAGCAGTGAAGGGAAACCCAGCCGGGGAGAGCAGTACTTC. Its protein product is CASSEGKPSRGEQYF. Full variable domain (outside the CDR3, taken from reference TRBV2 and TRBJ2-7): EPEVTQTPSHQVTQMGQEVILRCVPISNHLYFYWYRQILGQKVEFLVSFYNNEISEKSEIFDDQFSVERPDGSNFTLKIRSTKLEDSAMYFCASSEGKPSRGEQYFGPGTRLTVT.

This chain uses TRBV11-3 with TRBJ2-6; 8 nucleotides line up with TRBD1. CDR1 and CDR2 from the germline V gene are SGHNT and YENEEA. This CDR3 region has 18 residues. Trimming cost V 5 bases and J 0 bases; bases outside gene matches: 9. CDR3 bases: TGTGCCAGCAGCCCCCCCGGGACAGGATACTCTGGGGCCAACGTCCTGACTTTC. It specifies CASSPPGTGYSGANVLTF.

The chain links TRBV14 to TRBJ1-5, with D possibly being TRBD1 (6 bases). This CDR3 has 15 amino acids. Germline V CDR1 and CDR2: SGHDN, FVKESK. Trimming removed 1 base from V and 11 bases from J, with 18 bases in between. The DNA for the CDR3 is TGTGCCAGCAGCCAAGGAGGCTCAGGGGTTTCAGCCCAGCATTTT. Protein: CASSQGGSGVSAQHF.

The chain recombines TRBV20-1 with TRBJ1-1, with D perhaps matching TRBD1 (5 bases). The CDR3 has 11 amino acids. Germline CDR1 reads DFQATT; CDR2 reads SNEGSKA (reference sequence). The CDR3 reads CRVTGGTEAFF. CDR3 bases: TGCAGAGTCACGGGGGGCACTGAAGCTTTCTTT.

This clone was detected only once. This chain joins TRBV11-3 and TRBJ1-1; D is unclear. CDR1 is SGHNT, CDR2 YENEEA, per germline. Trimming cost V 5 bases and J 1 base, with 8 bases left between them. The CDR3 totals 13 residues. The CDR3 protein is CASSQTRNTEAFF. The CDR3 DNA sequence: TGTGCCAGCAGCCAAACTCGGAACACTGAAGCTTTCTTT.

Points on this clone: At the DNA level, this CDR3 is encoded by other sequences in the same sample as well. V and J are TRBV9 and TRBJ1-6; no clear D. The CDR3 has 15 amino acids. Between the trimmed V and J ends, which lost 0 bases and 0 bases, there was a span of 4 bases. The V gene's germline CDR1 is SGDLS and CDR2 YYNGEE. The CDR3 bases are TGTGCCAGCAGCGTAGGAAGCTCCTATAATTCACCCCTCCACTTT. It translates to CASSVGSSYNSPLHF.

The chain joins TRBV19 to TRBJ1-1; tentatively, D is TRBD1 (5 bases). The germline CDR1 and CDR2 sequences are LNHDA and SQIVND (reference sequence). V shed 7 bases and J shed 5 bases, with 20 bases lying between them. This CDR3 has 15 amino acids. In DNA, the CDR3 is TGTGCCAGTAAAGGGGCGGGGTTTGAGCGGACTGAAGCTTTCTTT. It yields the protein CASKGAGFERTEAFF.

CDR3 residues: CASSDRRSAYNEQFF. CDR3 coding DNA: TGTGCCAGCAGTGATCGGCGGAGTGCCTACAATGAGCAGTTCTTC. J is TRBJ2-1 and V is TRBV2; no reliable D call. Germline CDR1 is SNHLY and CDR2 is FYNNEI. V was clipped by 3 bases and J by 2 bases, with 11 bases between them. The length of the CDR3 is 15 residues.

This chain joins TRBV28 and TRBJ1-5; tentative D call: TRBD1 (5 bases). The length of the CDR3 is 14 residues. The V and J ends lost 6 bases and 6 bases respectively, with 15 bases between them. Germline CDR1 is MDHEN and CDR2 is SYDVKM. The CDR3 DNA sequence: TGTGCCAGCAGACCCGGTGGGACCGGTCAGCCCCAGCATTTT. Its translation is CASRPGGTGQPQHF.

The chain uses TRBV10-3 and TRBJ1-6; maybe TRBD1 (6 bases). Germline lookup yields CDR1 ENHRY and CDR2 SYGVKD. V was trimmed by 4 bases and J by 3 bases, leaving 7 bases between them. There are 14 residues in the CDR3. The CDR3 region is CAISARGYNSPLHF. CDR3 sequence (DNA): TGTGCCATCAGTGCCAGGGGCTATAATTCACCCCTCCACTTT.

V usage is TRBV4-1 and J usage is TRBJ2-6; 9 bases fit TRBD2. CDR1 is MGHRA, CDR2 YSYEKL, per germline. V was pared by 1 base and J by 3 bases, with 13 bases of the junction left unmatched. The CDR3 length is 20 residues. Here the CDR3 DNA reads TGCGCCAGCAGCCAAGTAGCGACTAGCGGCAGGCCTAATGGGGCCAACGTCCTGACTTTC. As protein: CASSQVATSGRPNGANVLTF.

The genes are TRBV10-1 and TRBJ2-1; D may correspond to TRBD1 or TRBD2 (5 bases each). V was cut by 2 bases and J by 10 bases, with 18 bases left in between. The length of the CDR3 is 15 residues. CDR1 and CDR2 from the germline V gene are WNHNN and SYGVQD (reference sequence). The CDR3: CASSETGAPGEEQFF. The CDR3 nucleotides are TGCGCCAGCAGTGAGACCGGGGCCCCTGGTGAGGAGCAGTTCTTC.

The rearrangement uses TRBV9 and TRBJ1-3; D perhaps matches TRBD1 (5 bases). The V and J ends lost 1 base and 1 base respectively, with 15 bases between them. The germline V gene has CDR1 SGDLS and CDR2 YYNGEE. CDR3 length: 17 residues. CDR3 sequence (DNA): TGTGCCAGCAGCGTATATGACAGCTCCACGTCTGGAAACACCATATATTTT. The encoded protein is CASSVYDSSTSGNTIYF.

CDR3 sequence: CASSAGGNNEQFF. CDR3 bases: TGTGCCAGCTCAGCGGGGGGGAACAATGAGCAGTTCTTC. The gene calls are TRBV9 and TRBJ2-1, with 10 bases aligning to TRBD2. CDR1 is SGDLS, CDR2 YYNGEE, per germline. V dropped 7 bases and J dropped 5; count of bases not matched to a gene: 3. The length of the CDR3 is 13 residues.

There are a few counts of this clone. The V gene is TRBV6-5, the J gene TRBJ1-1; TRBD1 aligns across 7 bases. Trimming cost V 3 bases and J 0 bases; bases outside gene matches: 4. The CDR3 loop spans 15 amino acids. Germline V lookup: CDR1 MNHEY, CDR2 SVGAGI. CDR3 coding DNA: TGTGCCAGCAGTTATTTCGGGACAGTGAACACTGAAGCTTTCTTT. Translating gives CASSYFGTVNTEAFF.

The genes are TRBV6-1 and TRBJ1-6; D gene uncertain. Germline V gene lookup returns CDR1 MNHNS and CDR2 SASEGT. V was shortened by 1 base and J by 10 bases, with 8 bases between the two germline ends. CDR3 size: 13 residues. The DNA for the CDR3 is TGTGCCAGCAGTGAAGTTGGGGAATCACCCCTCCACTTT. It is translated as CASSEVGESPLHF.

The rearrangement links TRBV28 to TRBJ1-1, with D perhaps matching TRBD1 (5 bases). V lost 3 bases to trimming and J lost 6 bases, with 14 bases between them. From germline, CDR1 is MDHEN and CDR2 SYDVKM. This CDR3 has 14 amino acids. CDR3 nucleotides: TGTGCCAGCAGTTTGGAGGGGATTCCAGCTGAAGCTTTCTTT. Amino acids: CASSLEGIPAEAFF.

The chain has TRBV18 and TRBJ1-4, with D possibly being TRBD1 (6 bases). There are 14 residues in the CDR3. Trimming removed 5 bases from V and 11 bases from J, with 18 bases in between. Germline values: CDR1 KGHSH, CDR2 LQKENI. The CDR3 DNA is TGTGCCAGCTCAGCCGGGACAAGGCCACATAAACTGTTTTTT. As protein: CASSAGTRPHKLFF.

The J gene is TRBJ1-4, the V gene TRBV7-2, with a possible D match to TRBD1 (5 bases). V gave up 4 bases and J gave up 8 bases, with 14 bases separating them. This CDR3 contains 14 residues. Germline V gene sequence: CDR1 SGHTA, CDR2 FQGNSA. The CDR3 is CASSSGTVLEKLFF. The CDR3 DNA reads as TGTGCCAGCAGCTCCGGGACTGTCTTAGAAAAACTGTTTTTT.

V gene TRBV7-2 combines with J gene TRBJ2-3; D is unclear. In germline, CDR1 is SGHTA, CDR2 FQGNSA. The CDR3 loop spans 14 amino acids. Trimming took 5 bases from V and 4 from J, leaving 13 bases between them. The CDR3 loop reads CASSPRASSDTQYF. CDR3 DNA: TGTGCCAGCAGCCCTCGGGCGAGTTCAGATACGCAGTATTTT.

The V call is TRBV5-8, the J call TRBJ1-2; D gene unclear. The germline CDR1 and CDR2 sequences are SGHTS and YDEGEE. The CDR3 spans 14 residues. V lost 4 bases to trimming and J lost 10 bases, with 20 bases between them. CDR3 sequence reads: CASSRARLIGVYTF. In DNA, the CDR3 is TGTGCCAGCAGCCGGGCCCGGTTAATTGGGGTCTACACCTTC.

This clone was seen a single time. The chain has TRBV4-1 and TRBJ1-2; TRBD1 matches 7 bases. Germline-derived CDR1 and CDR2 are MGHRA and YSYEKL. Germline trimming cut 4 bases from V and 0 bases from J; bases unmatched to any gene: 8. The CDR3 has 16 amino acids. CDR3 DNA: TGCGCCAGCAGCCCTGCACCGGGACAGCCTAACTATGGCTACACCTTC. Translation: CASSPAPGQPNYGYTF.

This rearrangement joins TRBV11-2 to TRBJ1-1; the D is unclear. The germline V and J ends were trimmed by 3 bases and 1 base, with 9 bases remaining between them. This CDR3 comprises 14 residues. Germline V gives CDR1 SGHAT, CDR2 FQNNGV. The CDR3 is CASSFPGENTEAFF. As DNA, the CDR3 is TGTGCCAGCAGCTTTCCCGGGGAGAACACTGAAGCTTTCTTT. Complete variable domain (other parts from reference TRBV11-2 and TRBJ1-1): EAGVAQSPRYKIIEKRQSVAFWCNPISGHATLYWYQQILGQGPKLLIQFQNNGVVDDSQLPKDRFSAERLKGVDSTLKIQPAKLEDSAVYLCASSFPGENTEAFFGQGTRLTVV.